This TCR beta chain was sequenced during a study of cytomegalovirus exposure and HLA in healthy donors (dated by TCRdb to about 2017). Context from the whole study: According to a later analysis, the 100 to 150 validation repertoires were produced on the same platform as the roughly 600 repertoires of the first cohort. To predict cytomegalovirus infection status, the study brought together high-throughput TCR immunosequencing, statistical association of individual TCRs with disease status, and machine learning. Along with the roughly 710-subject first cohort, a separate validation cohort of over a hundred different subjects was used. The study was designed to test whether signatures of past pathogen exposure could be identified by cataloging public T cell receptors. Overall study results and their limits: The validation cohort had no HLA typing available for a later analysis, so co-occurrence within that cohort was assessed over all 120 or so repertoires. The authors suggested that the approach could potentially be generalized to other disease states and immunological phenotypes. Three of the identified cytomegalovirus-associated TCR beta chains were confirmed in vitro to be specific for cytomegalovirus antigens. A total of 150 or so TCR beta chains were listed by the study as associated with cytomegalovirus. In a later analysis, TCRs clustered in the first cohort were found to also tend to co-occur in the 120 validation repertoires, with 85% to 95% of cluster scores above 0. In both the original and validation cohorts, the classifier was reported to diagnose cytomegalovirus status with high specificity and sensitivity. While some public TCRs were present in many individuals, most TCR sequences turned up only very rarely across donors.

Via the germline V gene, CDR1 is MNHNS and CDR2 SASEGT. The CDR3 runs 13 residues from the cysteine to the phenylalanine. Only the CDR3 part of the read is kept: 39 bases, read in frame from the first base. V was cut back by 8 bases and J by 8 bases, leaving a gap of 18 bases between them. Library preparation used the immunoSEQ multiplex PCR assay. The original pipeline was this. A statistical classification framework was built for diagnosing cytomegalovirus status from the catalog of TCR beta chain sequences. TCRdb stores this immuneACCESS table with in-frame sequences only. Part of the clones is absent; in the studies checked, under half of the shortfall reflects unresolved V genes, and no reason is known for the rest. D and trimming were read from the DNA, whereas the V and J calls and clone size are those reported in that table. The sample has roughly 260,000 clones on record, about 87% of them singletons. The ten largest clones take up 2.5% to 3% of the sample.

Separate from the roughly 660-subject first cohort, the validation cohort of over 90 subjects was the group to which the donors belonged. With regard to this clone: The antigen it binds to is not known. No qualities accompany the bases; no much larger clone lies one base away.

The sequence is built from TRBV6-1 and TRBJ1-1; the D gene is perhaps TRBD1, from 5 matching bases. The sequencing input was PBMCs. The receptor was derived from a man aged 18 to 29 in good health and CMV-seronegative. The CDR3 amino acid sequence is: CASSPTGYVEAFF. The DNA reads TGTGCCAGCTCACCCACAGGATACGTCGAAGCTTTCTTT.